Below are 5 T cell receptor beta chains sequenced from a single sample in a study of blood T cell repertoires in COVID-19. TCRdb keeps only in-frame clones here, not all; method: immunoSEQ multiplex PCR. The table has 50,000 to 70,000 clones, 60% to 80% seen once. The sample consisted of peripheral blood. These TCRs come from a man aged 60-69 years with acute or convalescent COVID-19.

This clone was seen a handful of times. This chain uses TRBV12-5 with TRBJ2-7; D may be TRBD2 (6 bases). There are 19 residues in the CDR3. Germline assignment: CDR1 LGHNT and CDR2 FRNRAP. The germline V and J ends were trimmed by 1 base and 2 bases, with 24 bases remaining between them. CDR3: CASGLEMAGWGKAAYEQYF. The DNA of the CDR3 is TGTGCTAGTGGTTTGGAAATGGCGGGATGGGGAAAAGCGGCCTACGAGCAGTACTTC.

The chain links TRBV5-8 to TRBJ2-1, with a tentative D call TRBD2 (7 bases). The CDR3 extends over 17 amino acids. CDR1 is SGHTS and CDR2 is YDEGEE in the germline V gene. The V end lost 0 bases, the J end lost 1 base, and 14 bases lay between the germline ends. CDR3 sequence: CASSLARGAGSYNEQFF. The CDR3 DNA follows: TGTGCCAGCAGCTTGGCCCGGGGGGCAGGATCCTACAATGAGCAGTTCTTC.

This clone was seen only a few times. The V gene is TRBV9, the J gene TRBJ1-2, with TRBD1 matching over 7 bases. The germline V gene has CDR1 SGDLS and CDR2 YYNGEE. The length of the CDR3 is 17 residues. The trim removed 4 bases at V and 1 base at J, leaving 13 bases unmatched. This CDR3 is CASSPQGQYYNNYGYTF. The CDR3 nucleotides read TGTGCCAGCAGCCCCCAGGGACAGTATTATAATAACTATGGCTACACCTTC.

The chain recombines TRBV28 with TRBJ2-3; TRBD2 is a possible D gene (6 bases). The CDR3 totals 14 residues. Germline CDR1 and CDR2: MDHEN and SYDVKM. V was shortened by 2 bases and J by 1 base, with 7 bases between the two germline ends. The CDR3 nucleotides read TGTGCCAGCAGTTTAGGCGGGGGCACAGATACGCAGTATTTT. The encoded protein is CASSLGGGTDTQYF.

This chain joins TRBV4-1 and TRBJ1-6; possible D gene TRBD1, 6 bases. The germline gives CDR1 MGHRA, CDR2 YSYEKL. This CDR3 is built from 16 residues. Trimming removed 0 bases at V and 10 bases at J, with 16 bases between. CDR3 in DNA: TGCGCCAGCAGCCAAGATAGGGGGGGCCGACTGTCACCCCTCCACTTT. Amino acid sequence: CASSQDRGGRLSPLHF.